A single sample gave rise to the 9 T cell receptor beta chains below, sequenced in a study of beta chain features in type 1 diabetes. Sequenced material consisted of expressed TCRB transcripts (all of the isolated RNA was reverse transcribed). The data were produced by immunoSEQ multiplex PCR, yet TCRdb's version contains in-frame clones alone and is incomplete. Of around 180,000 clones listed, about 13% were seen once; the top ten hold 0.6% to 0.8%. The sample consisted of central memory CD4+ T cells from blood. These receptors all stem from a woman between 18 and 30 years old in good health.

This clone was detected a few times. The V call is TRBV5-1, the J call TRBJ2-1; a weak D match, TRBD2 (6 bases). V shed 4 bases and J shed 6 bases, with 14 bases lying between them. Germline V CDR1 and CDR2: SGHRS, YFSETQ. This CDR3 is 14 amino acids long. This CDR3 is CASSGRTTGNEQFF. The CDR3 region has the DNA TGCGCCAGCAGCGGACGGACTACAGGCAATGAGCAGTTCTTC.

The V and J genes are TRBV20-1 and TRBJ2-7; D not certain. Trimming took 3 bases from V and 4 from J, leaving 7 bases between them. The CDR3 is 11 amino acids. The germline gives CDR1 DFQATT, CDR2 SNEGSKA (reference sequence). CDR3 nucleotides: TGCAGTGCTAGTGCCAGGTACGAGCAGTACTTC. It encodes CSASARYEQYF.

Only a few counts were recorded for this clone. CDR3 DNA sequence: TGTGCCTGGAGGGAACAGGGGGCACGGTTGGAGACCCAGTACTTC. As protein: CAWREQGARLETQYF. V usage is TRBV30 and J usage is TRBJ2-5, with 9 bases that match TRBD1. CDR1 GTSNPN and CDR2 SVGIG come from the germline V gene (reference sequence). The CDR3 runs 15 residues. J was trimmed by 5 bases and V by 3 bases; bases with no gene match: 10.

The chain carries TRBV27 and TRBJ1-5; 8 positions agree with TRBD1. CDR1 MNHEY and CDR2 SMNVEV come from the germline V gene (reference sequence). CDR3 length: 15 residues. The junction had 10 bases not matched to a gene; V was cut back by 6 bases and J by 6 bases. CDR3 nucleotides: TGTGCCAGCAGAACGGACAGGGCGTCGGGTCAGCCCCAGCATTTT. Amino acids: CASRTDRASGQPQHF.

The CDR3 reads CASSDSGSTDTQYF. The DNA of the CDR3 is TGTGCCAGCAGTGACTCCGGGAGCACAGATACGCAGTATTTT. The chain employs TRBV6-4 and TRBJ2-3; D uncertain. This CDR3 comprises 14 residues. Germline assignment: CDR1 MRHNA and CDR2 SNTAGT. V was cut by 0 bases and J by 0 bases, with 4 bases left in between.

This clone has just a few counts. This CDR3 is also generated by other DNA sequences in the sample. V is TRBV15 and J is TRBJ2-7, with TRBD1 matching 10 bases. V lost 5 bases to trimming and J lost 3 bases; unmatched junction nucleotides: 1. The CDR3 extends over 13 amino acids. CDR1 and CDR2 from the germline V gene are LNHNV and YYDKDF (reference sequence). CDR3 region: CATSRDRGYEQYF. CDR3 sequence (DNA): TGTGCCACCAGCCGGGACAGGGGCTACGAGCAGTACTTC.

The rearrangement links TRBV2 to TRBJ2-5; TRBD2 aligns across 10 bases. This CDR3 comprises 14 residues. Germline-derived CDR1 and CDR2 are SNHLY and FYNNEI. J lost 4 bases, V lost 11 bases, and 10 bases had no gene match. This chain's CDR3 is CAVRAGGRRETQYF. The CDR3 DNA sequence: TGTGCCGTGCGAGCGGGAGGGAGGCGAGAGACCCAGTACTTC.

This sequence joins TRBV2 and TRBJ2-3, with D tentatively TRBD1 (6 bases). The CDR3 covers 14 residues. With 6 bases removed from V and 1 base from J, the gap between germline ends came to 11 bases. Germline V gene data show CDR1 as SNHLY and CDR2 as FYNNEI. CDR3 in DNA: TGTGCCAGCAGACCCGCAGGGGGCACAGATACGCAGTATTTT. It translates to CASRPAGGTDTQYF.

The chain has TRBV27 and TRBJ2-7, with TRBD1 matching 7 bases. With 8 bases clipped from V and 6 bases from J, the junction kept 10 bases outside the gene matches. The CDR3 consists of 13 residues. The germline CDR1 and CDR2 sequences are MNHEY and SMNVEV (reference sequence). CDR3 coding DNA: TGTGCCAGCCGCAGAGACAGGGTAGGCGAGCAGTACTTC. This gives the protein CASRRDRVGEQYF.